These 18 T cell receptor beta chains were all obtained from the same sample, sequenced in a study of CD8 T cells in ankylosing spondylitis. TCRdb re-derived calls from the 5' RACE reads in MiXCR, one entry per CDR3 protein. The sample contains under 85,000 distinct CDR3 sequences, less than 6% of which appear only once. Sequenced sample: blood, either unsorted or a sorted T cell fraction (not recorded which). The source of these receptors is a male donor with ankylosing spondylitis or in good health (not recorded which).

The table lists this clonotype with many counts. The rearrangement joins TRBV27 to TRBJ2-1; 8 positions match TRBD1. Unmatched junction bases numbered 13, after V lost 7 bases and J lost 2 bases. The CDR3 contains 17 residues. The V gene's germline CDR1 is MNHEY and CDR2 SMNVEV (reference sequence). CDR3 amino acids: CASTRTGWYGAYNEQFF. In DNA form, the CDR3 reads TGTGCCAGCACCCGGACAGGGTGGTATGGGGCCTACAATGAGCAGTTCTTC.

This clonotype was seen ten or more times. The chain is built from TRBV5-1 and TRBJ2-7; D is possibly TRBD1 (5 bases). The V end lost 5 bases, the J end lost 3 bases, and 18 bases lay between the germline ends. Germline V CDR1 and CDR2: SGHRS, YFSETQ. The CDR3 is made up of 15 amino acids. DNA for the CDR3: TGCGCCAGCAGTCCGGTTGACGGGCAGGGCTACGAGCAGTACTTC. This sequence encodes CASSPVDGQGYEQYF. Based on the CDR3 plus reference TRBV5-1 and TRBJ2-7, the full variable domain is KAGVTQTPRYLIKTRGQQVTLSCSPISGHRSVSWYQQTPGQGLQFLFEYFSETQRNKGNFPGRFSGRQFSNSRSEMNVSTLELGDSALYLCASSPVDGQGYEQYFGPGTRLTVT.

This clonotype appeared many times. The chain uses TRBV21-1 and TRBJ1-5; the table's D call of TRBD1 was not tested on the DNA. TRBV21-1 is annotated as a pseudogene. This CDR3 region has 14 residues. CDR3 DNA sequence: TGTGCCAGCAGCCCCTGGGACAGGGTCCAGCCCCAGCATTTT. Protein: CASSPWDRVQPQHF.

This clonotype was recorded at least ten times. This rearrangement joins TRBV2 to TRBJ1-6; the D is unclear. CDR3 length: 12 residues. Per germline, CDR1 SNHLY and CDR2 FYNNEI. The germline V and J ends were trimmed by 6 bases and 8 bases, with 8 bases remaining between them. CDR3 protein: CASRLQDSPLHF. The CDR3 DNA sequence: TGTGCCAGCAGGCTACAAGATTCACCCCTCCACTTT.

This clonotype was observed many times. This rearrangement joins TRBV12-3 or TRBV12-4 to TRBJ1-2; D perhaps matches TRBD1 (6 bases). The length of the CDR3 is 13 residues. Trimming removed 7 bases at V and 2 bases at J, with 11 bases between. The CDR3: CASTRDTNYGYTF. CDR3 nucleotide sequence: TGTGCCAGCACCCGGGACACCAACTATGGCTACACCTTC.

This clonotype came up many times. The V gene is TRBV12-3 or TRBV12-4, the J gene TRBJ2-4; TRBD2 might be the D (7 bases). Trimming removed 5 bases from V and 0 bases from J, with 20 bases in between. The CDR3 loop spans 18 amino acids. DNA for the CDR3: TGTGCCAGCAGTCATACTACAGGGAGGGGACTAGCCAAAAACATTCAGTACTTC. This sequence encodes CASSHTTGRGLAKNIQYF.

This clonotype was detected ten times or more. The chain carries TRBV27 and TRBJ1-3; D remains ambiguous. The germline CDR1 and CDR2 sequences are MNHEY and SMNVEV (reference sequence). V was shortened by 7 bases and J by 0 bases, with 10 bases between the two germline ends. This CDR3 spans 14 amino acids. The CDR3 region is CASKGTSSGNTIYF. The DNA for the CDR3 is TGTGCCAGCAAGGGCACGAGCTCTGGAAACACCATATATTTT.

There are many counts of this clonotype. The CDR3 coding sequence is TGCAGTGCTAGAAGAGGGACTAGCGGGGGGCGCGCAGATACGCAGTATTTT. It encodes CSARRGTSGGRADTQYF. V gene TRBV20-1 combines with J gene TRBJ2-3, with 15 bases aligning to TRBD2. Losses at the gene ends were 2 bases for V and 4 bases for J; bases not matched to a gene: 7. Per germline, CDR1 DFQATT and CDR2 SNEGSKA (reference sequence). The CDR3 is 17 residues long.

This clonotype was seen ten or more times. This chain connects TRBV7-2 to TRBJ2-5; D ambiguous. Germline-derived CDR1 and CDR2 are SGHTA and FQGNSA. V dropped 3 bases and J dropped 4 bases, with 9 bases sitting between them. The CDR3 runs to 13 residues. The CDR3 loop is CASSFDMGETQYF. Written as DNA, the CDR3 is TGTGCCAGCAGCTTCGACATGGGAGAGACCCAGTACTTC.

This clonotype was seen repeatedly, ten times or more. This chain links TRBV18 with TRBJ2-5; D gene uncertain. Germline V CDR1 and CDR2: KGHSH, LQKENI. The V gene lost 6 bases and the J gene lost 0 bases, with 8 bases spanning the gap. This CDR3 comprises 13 residues. This CDR3 reads CASSPSYQETQYF. The CDR3 DNA sequence: TGTGCCAGCTCCCCTTCCTACCAAGAGACCCAGTACTTC.

Only a few counts were recorded for this clonotype. The chain combines TRBV2 with TRBJ1-3; D gene uncertain. This CDR3 has 14 residues. Per the germline V gene, CDR1 is SNHLY and CDR2 is FYNNEI. Trimming shortened V by 7 bases and J by 0 bases, and 10 bases separated the two germline ends. The CDR3 loop is CASIEEHSGNTIYF. CDR3 bases: TGTGCCAGCATTGAGGAACACTCTGGAAACACCATATATTTT. The full variable domain, in which reference TRBV2 and TRBJ1-3 provide the parts outside the CDR3, is EPEVTQTPSHQVTQMGQEVILRCVPISNHLYFYWYRQILGQKVEFLVSFYNNEISEKSEIFDDQFSVERPDGSNFTLKIRSTKLEDSAMYFCASIEEHSGNTIYFGEGSWLTVV.

The table lists this clonotype with many counts. As DNA, the CDR3 is TGTGCCACCGGGGCCTCTCAGGGATCCCTAGCCAAAAACATTCAGTACTTC. Encoded protein: CATGASQGSLAKNIQYF. The chain recombines TRBV2 with TRBJ2-4, with D perhaps assigned TRBD1 or TRBD2 (5 bases each). There are 17 residues in the CDR3. Trimming removed 10 bases at V and 0 bases at J, with 22 bases between. Per the germline V gene, CDR1 is SNHLY and CDR2 is FYNNEI.

This clonotype has a handful of counts. The CDR3 nucleotides read TGTGCCAGCAGTGGACAGGGGGCAATGGATACGCAGTATTTT. This translates into CASSGQGAMDTQYF. This sequence joins TRBV6-1 and TRBJ2-3, with 10 bases identical to TRBD1. Trimming took 4 bases from V and 6 from J; bases not matched to a gene: 4. This CDR3 contains 14 residues. Germline lookup yields CDR1 MNHNS and CDR2 SASEGT.

This clonotype came up many times. The chain uses TRBV2 and TRBJ2-5, with 9 bases lining up with TRBD1. The CDR3 runs 18 residues. The junction had 14 bases not matched to a gene; V was cut back by 1 base and J by 5 bases. From germline, CDR1 is SNHLY and CDR2 FYNNEI. For the CDR3, the DNA is TGTGCCAGCAGTGAAGAGGAGGGGACAGGGCCTAACCCGGAGACCCAGTACTTC. It translates to CASSEEEGTGPNPETQYF.

This clonotype appeared many times. The gene calls are TRBV20-1 and TRBJ2-3; no clear D. The CDR3 totals 13 residues. Germline values: CDR1 DFQATT, CDR2 SNEGSKA (reference sequence). Trimming left V 2 bases short and J 2 bases short, with 8 bases between. The DNA of the CDR3 is TGCAGTGCTAGATCCTTTATCACAGATACGCAGTATTTT. Its protein product is CSARSFITDTQYF.

At least ten counts were recorded for this clonotype. This chain connects TRBV12-3 or TRBV12-4 to TRBJ1-5, with D unresolved. The CDR3 is 12 amino acids. Trimming took 4 bases from V and 4 from J, leaving 5 bases between them. CDR3 loop: CASSSANQPQHF. The CDR3 region has the DNA TGTGCCAGCAGTTCGGCTAATCAGCCCCAGCATTTT.

This clonotype has a count of ten or more. The chain combines TRBV5-1 with TRBJ2-3, with 9 positions matching TRBD1. Germline loops: CDR1 SGHRS, CDR2 YFSETQ. The CDR3 has 16 residues. V lost 6 bases, J lost 1 base, and 9 bases stayed unmatched. CDR3 bases: TGCGCCAGCAACGGACAGGGGAGCGTGGGCACAGATACGCAGTATTTT. It is translated as CASNGQGSVGTDTQYF.

This clonotype showed up just a few times. The chain couples TRBV7-2 to TRBJ2-2; D is undetermined. This CDR3 has 15 amino acids. Germline V lookup: CDR1 SGHTA, CDR2 FQGNSA. Trimming took 1 base from V and 1 from J, leaving 7 bases between them. CDR3 region: CASSLGFVNTGELFF. The CDR3 DNA follows: TGTGCCAGCAGCTTAGGATTCGTGAACACCGGGGAGCTGTTTTTT.